This T cell receptor beta chain stems from a study of OX40 agonist ivuxolimab in advanced cancers. As for the study in general: Dose-escalation cases comprised hepatocellular carcinoma, melanoma, renal cell or head and neck cancer. Prior anti-PD-1, anti-PD-L1 or anti-CTLA-4 therapy did not bar entry, and approximately 40% had some. Partial responses were achieved by three patients, of whom one had hepatocellular carcinoma and two had cutaneous melanoma.

Profiled with immunoSEQ multiplex PCR; TCRdb holds only in-frame clones, not every one. The repertoire has around 45,000 clones, roughly 84% of them found once; the top ten carry roughly 2.6%. After removal of 5 bases from V and 7 bases from J, the junction contained 14 bases not matched to a gene. CDR3 length equals 18 residues. Per germline, CDR1 SEHNR and CDR2 FQNEAQ (reference sequence). Blood draws occurred at baseline, cycle 4 day 1, and cycle 7 day 1. The sample in question was CD4+ or CD8+ T cells sorted from blood, obtained in a trial of the OX40 agonist ivuxolimab. This chain links TRBV7-9 with TRBJ2-1; 13 bases line up with TRBD2. The clonotype comes from an adult with an advanced solid tumor such as melanoma, head and neck, liver or kidney cancer. As DNA, the CDR3 is TGTGCCAGCAGCCGCGGGGGACTAGCGGGACATGTTTTTAATGAGCAGTTCTTC. Amino acids: CASSRGGLAGHVFNEQFF.